The 23 T cell receptor beta chains in this list originate from one sample, sequenced in a study of shared clonotypes between healthy human individuals. Assay: immunoSEQ multiplex PCR; the TCRdb copy retains only in-frame clones and omits some. The table lists about 510,000 clones, 60% to 80% of them singletons. The sample consisted of PBMCs. These receptors came from a woman aged 40 to 50 in good health. Some clones in this sample may be carry-over from other donors' samples.

The rearrangement joins TRBV27 to TRBJ1-4; 12 bases map to TRBD1. Germline CDR1 MNHEY, CDR2 SMNVEV (reference sequence). Unmatched junction bases numbered 10, after V lost 6 bases and J lost 8 bases. The CDR3 spans 16 residues. CDR3 nucleotides: TGTGCCAGCAGCCCAAGAATTGGGACAGGGGGCGAAAAACTGTTTTTT. Protein product: CASSPRIGTGGEKLFF.

The rearrangement uses TRBV5-1 and TRBJ2-1; TRBD1 is a possible D gene (5 bases). The CDR3 is 12 amino acids. The germline V and J ends were trimmed by 7 bases and 7 bases, with 12 bases remaining between them. The germline CDR1 and CDR2 sequences are SGHRS and YFSETQ. CDR3 nucleotide sequence: TGCGCCAGCTACTCAAGGGGTAATGAGCAGTTCTTC. Translating it yields CASYSRGNEQFF.

This chain joins TRBV7-6 and TRBJ2-1; D not resolved. This CDR3 contains 13 residues. Germline values: CDR1 SGHVS, CDR2 FNYEAQ. V lost 1 base and J 6 bases, leaving 7 bases between the germline ends. In nucleotides, the CDR3 is TGTGCCAGCAGCTTAGGGCAGGTCAATGAGCAGTTCTTC. This translates into CASSLGQVNEQFF.

The CDR3 nucleotides read TGTGCCAGTACGGCTAGCGGGAGTGGGGACTCCTACGAGCAGTACTTC. It is translated as CASTASGSGDSYEQYF. The gene calls are TRBV19 and TRBJ2-7, with TRBD2 matching 10 bases. Germline CDR1 and CDR2: LNHDA and SQIVND (reference sequence). Trimming at V came to 7 bases and at J to 0 bases, leaving 9 bases not matched to a gene. The CDR3 totals 16 residues.

The chain has TRBV7-8 and TRBJ2-1; 10 nucleotides match TRBD2. The CDR3 spans 15 residues. Germline assignment: CDR1 SGHVS and CDR2 FQNEAQ. Unmatched junction bases numbered 4, after V lost 4 bases and J lost 4 bases. This CDR3 reads CASSSSGRDYNEQFF. As DNA, the CDR3 is TGTGCCAGCAGCTCGAGCGGGAGGGATTACAATGAGCAGTTCTTC.

Note on this clone: This may be a read error, as it is one base from a much larger clone. At the DNA level, this CDR3 is encoded by other sequences in the same sample as well. The chain carries TRBV5-1 and TRBJ2-7, with a possible D match to TRBD2 (6 bases). Deletions cut 1 base from V and 5 bases from J, with 13 bases between. This CDR3 spans 14 amino acids. Germline-derived CDR1 and CDR2 are SGHRS and YFSETQ. The CDR3 region is CASSLTGGLDEQYF. The CDR3 nucleotides read TGCGCCAGCAGCTTGACAGGAGGGCTGGACGAGCAGTACTTC.

J is TRBJ2-1 and V is TRBV4-1, with D maybe TRBD2 (5 bases). Trimming took 4 bases from V and 3 from J, leaving 19 bases between them. The germline V gene encodes CDR1 MGHRA and CDR2 YSYEKL. CDR3 length equals 17 residues. CDR3 protein: CASSPLLGRGNYNEQFF. The DNA for the CDR3 is TGCGCCAGCAGCCCCCTCTTGGGGAGAGGGAACTACAATGAGCAGTTCTTC.

V usage is TRBV19 and J usage is TRBJ1-2; 10 bases agree with TRBD1. Germline trimming cut 5 bases from V and 3 bases from J; bases unmatched to any gene: 9. This CDR3 is built from 16 residues. CDR1 and CDR2 from the germline V gene are LNHDA and SQIVND (reference sequence). CDR3 in amino acids: CASSSQRQGADYGYTF. The CDR3 bases are TGTGCCAGTAGTTCGCAGCGACAGGGGGCAGACTATGGCTACACCTTC. Combining the CDR3 with reference TRBV19 and TRBJ1-2 gives the whole variable domain DGGITQSPKYLFRKEGQNVTLSCEQNLNHDAMYWYRQDPGQGLRLIYYSQIVNDFQKGDIAEGYSVSREKKESFPLTVTSAQKNPTAFYLCASSSQRQGADYGYTFGSGTRLTVV.

J is TRBJ2-2 and V is TRBV7-2; TRBD2 might be the D (5 bases). Trimming shortened V by 0 bases and J by 1 base, and 9 bases separated the two germline ends. This CDR3 has 16 amino acids. CDR1 and CDR2 (germline): SGHTA, FQGNSA. CDR3 protein: CASSLAGNLNTGELFF. The DNA for the CDR3 is TGTGCCAGCAGCTTAGCCGGGAACCTGAACACCGGGGAGCTGTTTTTT.

On this clone itself: A much larger clone differs from this one at a single base, so this may be a read error. Other nucleotide sequences in the sample specify the same CDR3. This chain uses TRBV5-1 with TRBJ1-2, with a possible D match to TRBD1 (6 bases). Germline CDR1 is SGHRS and CDR2 is YFSETQ. This CDR3 is built from 17 residues. With 0 bases removed from V and 5 bases from J, the gap between germline ends came to 20 bases. The CDR3 sequence: CASSLEGTGGTSYGYTF. The CDR3 DNA reads TGCGCCAGCAGCTTGGAGGGGACCGGGGGCACATCATATGGCTACACCTTC. Combining the CDR3 with reference TRBV5-1 and TRBJ1-2 gives the whole variable domain KAGVTQTPRYLIKTRGQQVTLSCSPISGHRSVSWYQQTPGQGLQFLFEYFSETQRNKGNFPGRFSGRQFSNSRSEMNVSTLELGDSALYLCASSLEGTGGTSYGYTFGSGTRLTVV.

The V and J genes are TRBV6-4 and TRBJ2-1; TRBD2 aligns across 10 bases. V was pared by 5 bases and J by 4 bases, with 20 bases of the junction left unmatched. Germline CDR1 MRHNA, CDR2 SNTAGT. The CDR3 totals 20 residues. CDR3 protein: CASSPSVPSTLAGVYNEQFF. CDR3 nucleotides: TGTGCCAGCAGTCCTAGTGTCCCCTCGACCCTAGCGGGAGTATACAATGAGCAGTTCTTC.

The V gene is TRBV7-3, the J gene TRBJ2-1; 8 bases agree with TRBD2. This CDR3 contains 14 residues. Trimming removed 5 bases from V and 8 bases from J; junction bases left unmatched: 8. Germline V gene sequence: CDR1 SGHTA, CDR2 FQGTGA. CDR3 sequence (DNA): TGTGCCAGCAGCGCCGGGACTAGACTCGATGAGCAGTTCTTC. As protein: CASSAGTRLDEQFF.

V is TRBV7-8 and J is TRBJ2-7, with D possibly matching TRBD1 (6 bases). CDR1 is SGHVS, CDR2 FQNEAQ, per germline. The CDR3 runs 15 residues. Trimming took 5 bases from V and 3 from J, leaving 17 bases between them. Written as DNA, the CDR3 is TGTGCCAGCAGCCTGGGACAAGCGGTGGACTACGAGCAGTACTTC. This codes for CASSLGQAVDYEQYF. Full variable domain (outside the CDR3, taken from reference TRBV7-8 and TRBJ2-7): GAGVSQSPRYKVAKRGQDVALRCDPISGHVSLFWYQQALGQGPEFLTYFQNEAQLDKSGLPSDRFFAERPEGSVSTLKIQRTQQEDSAVYLCASSLGQAVDYEQYFGPGTRLTVT.

The V gene is TRBV7-9, the J gene TRBJ2-1; a possible D gene is TRBD2 (6 bases). Germline CDR1 and CDR2: SEHNR and FQNEAQ (reference sequence). The CDR3 is 16 amino acids. V lost 5 bases and J 5 bases, leaving 19 bases between the germline ends. Here the CDR3 DNA reads TGTGCCAGCAGCCCCCGGATAGGCGCGGGGAACAATGAGCAGTTCTTC. Residues: CASSPRIGAGNNEQFF.

The J gene is TRBJ1-6, the V gene TRBV28, with D possibly matching TRBD1 (5 bases). The germline CDR1 and CDR2 sequences are MDHEN and SYDVKM. Trimming pared 7 bases from V and 7 bases from J, leaving 11 bases between. This CDR3 has 13 residues. The CDR3 sequence: CASKRDPNSPLHF. CDR3 in DNA: TGTGCCAGCAAGAGGGACCCAAATTCACCCCTCCACTTT.

The chain links TRBV5-1 to TRBJ2-7; TRBD1 is a possible D gene (5 bases). The germline V gene encodes CDR1 SGHRS and CDR2 YFSETQ. The V gene lost 1 base and the J gene lost 6 bases, with 11 bases spanning the gap. The CDR3 is made up of 13 amino acids. The CDR3 DNA sequence: TGCGCCAGCAGCTTGACAGGAATTGTCGAGCAGTACTTC. It is translated as CASSLTGIVEQYF.

V usage is TRBV4-3 and J usage is TRBJ2-6, with D perhaps matching TRBD1 (6 bases). This CDR3 has 20 residues. Trimming stripped 0 bases from V and 0 bases from J, with 18 bases between. Germline V gene lookup returns CDR1 LGHNA and CDR2 YSLEER. In DNA form, the CDR3 reads TGCGCCAGCAGCCAAGAGGTTTTTACAGGGCGGGTCTCTGGGGCCAACGTCCTGACTTTC. It translates to CASSQEVFTGRVSGANVLTF.

The chain is built from TRBV7-2 and TRBJ1-3; 7 bases map to TRBD1. Germline V gene lookup returns CDR1 SGHTA and CDR2 FQGNSA. V lost 3 bases to trimming and J lost 2 bases; unmatched junction nucleotides: 4. CDR3 length: 15 amino acids. CDR3 residues: CASSLGQFPGNTIYF. The DNA of the CDR3 is TGTGCCAGCAGCTTGGGACAGTTTCCTGGAAACACCATATATTTT.

V and J are TRBV25-1 and TRBJ2-7; 10 positions agree with TRBD1. V gave up 4 bases and J gave up 8 bases; unmatched junction bases: 8. The CDR3 is 14 amino acids. Germline V lookup: CDR1 MGHDK, CDR2 SYGVNS. The CDR3 DNA sequence: TGTGCCAGCAGTGCACCGGGACAGGGGTCCCAGCAGTACTTC. Translating gives CASSAPGQGSQQYF.

V gene TRBV18 combines with J gene TRBJ1-6; weak D call: TRBD1 (5 bases). The CDR3 consists of 13 residues. Germline CDR1 reads KGHSH; CDR2 reads LQKENI. The germline V and J ends were trimmed by 4 bases and 6 bases, with 7 bases remaining between them. The DNA for the CDR3 is TGTGCCAGCTCACGAGACAGTAATTCACCCCTCCACTTT. Translated: CASSRDSNSPLHF.

This clone was picked up one time. This sequence joins TRBV11-1 and TRBJ2-1; D gene uncertain. The length of the CDR3 is 15 residues. CDR1 and CDR2 from the germline V gene are SGHAT and FQDESV (reference sequence). The ends were cut back, 8 bases at V and 0 bases at J, with 14 bases in the middle. In DNA, the CDR3 is TGTGCCAGCGGGCCGCTTCATAGCTCCTACAATGAGCAGTTCTTC. Translated, it gives CASGPLHSSYNEQFF.

The rearrangement links TRBV19 to TRBJ1-1, with TRBD1 identical over 9 bases. Germline V gene sequence: CDR1 LNHDA, CDR2 SQIVND (reference sequence). This CDR3 contains 14 residues. V lost 3 bases to trimming and J lost 9 bases; unmatched junction nucleotides: 8. CDR3 residues: CASSIGTGIAKAFF. The DNA of the CDR3 is TGTGCCAGTAGTATCGGGACAGGGATCGCGAAAGCTTTCTTT. Complete variable domain (other parts from reference TRBV19 and TRBJ1-1): DGGITQSPKYLFRKEGQNVTLSCEQNLNHDAMYWYRQDPGQGLRLIYYSQIVNDFQKGDIAEGYSVSREKKESFPLTVTSAQKNPTAFYLCASSIGTGIAKAFFGQGTRLTVV.

This sequence joins TRBV5-1 and TRBJ2-5; 7 bases match TRBD1. From germline, CDR1 is SGHRS and CDR2 YFSETQ. The CDR3 sequence is 15 residues long. Trimming cost V 3 bases and J 3 bases; bases outside gene matches: 8. The CDR3 loop is CASSSVPGQEETQYF. DNA for the CDR3: TGCGCCAGCAGCTCGGTGCCTGGACAGGAAGAGACCCAGTACTTC. Using reference TRBV5-1 and TRBJ2-5 for the parts outside the CDR3, the full variable domain is KAGVTQTPRYLIKTRGQQVTLSCSPISGHRSVSWYQQTPGQGLQFLFEYFSETQRNKGNFPGRFSGRQFSNSRSEMNVSTLELGDSALYLCASSSVPGQEETQYFGPGTRLLVL.